The 26 T cell receptor beta chains in this list originate from one sample, sequenced in a study of technical replicates of blood from a few donors. TCRdb's copy holds only in-frame clones and misses some; the assay was immunoSEQ multiplex PCR. The data contain 99,000 or so clones, nearly 97% of them singletons. The sample taken for sequencing was T cells isolated from PBMCs. These receptors all stem from a human donor in good health.

With regard to this clone: A read error may account for a junction end that differs from germline. This sequence joins TRBV9 and TRBJ2-5, with TRBD1 matching 8 bases. CDR3 length equals 17 residues. The V gene's germline CDR1 is SGDLS and CDR2 YYNGEE. The CDR3 loop is CARSALNAGGVTETQYF. The CDR3 region has the DNA TGTGCCAGGAGCGCCCTCAATGCAGGGGGCGTTACAGAGACCCAGTACTTC.

This chain connects TRBV27 to TRBJ2-2; D perhaps matches TRBD2 (5 bases). The CDR3 spans 16 residues. CDR1 MNHEY and CDR2 SMNVEV come from the germline V gene (reference sequence). V was trimmed by 3 bases and J by 1 base, leaving 12 bases between them. CDR3 protein: CASSFMTIQNTGELFF. CDR3 coding DNA: TGTGCCAGCAGTTTCATGACTATCCAGAACACCGGGGAGCTGTTTTTT.

The genes are TRBV28 and TRBJ1-2; D is possibly TRBD1 (6 bases). The CDR3 totals 15 residues. The germline V gene has CDR1 MDHEN and CDR2 SYDVKM. The germline V and J ends were trimmed by 6 bases and 8 bases, with 22 bases remaining between them. CDR3 amino acids: CASRVPGGGAGGYTF. The CDR3 DNA sequence: TGTGCCAGCAGAGTCCCTGGGGGGGGCGCGGGAGGCTACACCTTC.

The chain's CDR3 is CASSVGRSEAFF. The CDR3 coding sequence is TGTGCCAGCAGCGTAGGCCGGTCTGAAGCTTTCTTT. The chain combines TRBV9 with TRBJ1-1; D is ambiguous. CDR3 length: 12 amino acids. Trimming pared 0 bases from V and 6 bases from J, leaving 6 bases between. Germline V gene lookup returns CDR1 SGDLS and CDR2 YYNGEE.

This rearrangement joins TRBV7-6 to TRBJ2-3; 8 bases agree with TRBD2. V trimming: 5 bases; J trimming: 4 bases; junction bases outside the gene matches: 8. There are 15 residues in the CDR3. Germline CDR1 is SGHVS and CDR2 is FNYEAQ. The CDR3 bases are TGTGCCAGCAGCCCCGGGAGGGAGGTCGCAGATACGCAGTATTTT. Its protein is CASSPGREVADTQYF.

The gene calls are TRBV6-1 and TRBJ1-1; no clear D. This CDR3 has 15 amino acids. V was clipped by 8 bases and J by 5 bases, with 21 bases between them. In germline, CDR1 is MNHNS, CDR2 SASEGT. The CDR3 DNA is TGTGCCAGCTATTCGGTCAGAGCATTCGGGACTGAAGCTTTCTTT. Its protein product is CASYSVRAFGTEAFF.

A few counts support this clone. The genes are TRBV7-9 and TRBJ2-3, with 7 positions matching TRBD2. V was pared by 10 bases and J by 3 bases, with 7 bases of the junction left unmatched. The CDR3 totals 13 residues. Germline CDR1 reads SEHNR; CDR2 reads FQNEAQ (reference sequence). CDR3 region: CATPRRETDTQYF. CDR3 DNA sequence: TGTGCCACTCCCCGGCGGGAGACAGATACGCAGTATTTT.

DNA of the CDR3: TGCGCCAGCAGCCAAGAGACAGGGAACACTGAAGCTTTCTTT. It translates to CASSQETGNTEAFF. The rearrangement uses TRBV4-1 and TRBJ1-1; D may be TRBD1 (6 bases). V dropped 0 bases and J dropped 1 base, with 6 bases sitting between them. Germline V CDR1 and CDR2: MGHRA, YSYEKL. This CDR3 is 14 amino acids long.

The rearrangement uses TRBV9 and TRBJ2-3, with TRBD2 as a possible D gene (6 bases). Germline loops: CDR1 SGDLS, CDR2 YYNGEE. The CDR3 is made up of 15 amino acids. Trimming pared 0 bases from V and 6 bases from J, leaving 14 bases between. The CDR3 spells CASSVGRTEGDTQYF. The CDR3 DNA reads as TGTGCCAGCAGCGTAGGCCGGACGGAGGGGGATACGCAGTATTTT.

The rearrangement uses TRBV5-1 and TRBJ2-1; 12 nucleotides line up with TRBD2. CDR3 size: 15 residues. Germline V gene sequence: CDR1 SGHRS, CDR2 YFSETQ. The trim removed 4 bases at V and 9 bases at J, leaving 8 bases unmatched. The CDR3 coding sequence is TGCGCCAGCAGCAGATCTAGCGGGGGGGGGAGTGAGCAGTTCTTC. Its protein is CASSRSSGGGSEQFF. Full variable domain (rest looked up from reference TRBV5-1 and TRBJ2-1): KAGVTQTPRYLIKTRGQQVTLSCSPISGHRSVSWYQQTPGQGLQFLFEYFSETQRNKGNFPGRFSGRQFSNSRSEMNVSTLELGDSALYLCASSRSSGGGSEQFFGPGTRLTVL.

V and J are TRBV28 and TRBJ1-5, with D hard to call. Germline CDR1 is MDHEN and CDR2 is SYDVKM. The CDR3 sequence is 15 residues long. V was clipped by 7 bases and J by 0 bases, with 13 bases between them. CDR3 sequence reads: CASIRGALSNQPQHF. Here the CDR3 DNA reads TGTGCCAGCATACGGGGAGCTCTTAGCAATCAGCCCCAGCATTTT.

This chain uses TRBV14 with TRBJ1-6, with D uncertain. The CDR3 contains 16 residues. Trimming removed 2 bases from V and 7 bases from J, with 15 bases in between. Germline loops: CDR1 SGHDN, CDR2 FVKESK. The CDR3 loop reads CASSQRDGRINSPLHF. The DNA of the CDR3 is TGTGCCAGCAGCCAAAGAGACGGCAGGATCAATTCACCCCTCCACTTT.

The CDR3 DNA follows: TGTGCCAGCAGCCGGACTAGCGGGGGGGCAGAGACCCAGTACTTC. This codes for CASSRTSGGAETQYF. J is TRBJ2-5 and V is TRBV5-4; 15 bases are a match to TRBD2. The V segment lost 4 bases and the J segment 4 bases; nucleotides outside the gene matches: 2. The CDR3 runs to 15 residues. Looked up from germline, CDR1 is SGHNT and CDR2 is YYREEE (reference sequence).

The chain links TRBV5-1 to TRBJ1-4; 7 nucleotides agree with TRBD1. After removal of 5 bases from V and 2 bases from J, the junction contained 6 bases not matched to a gene. The CDR3 is 15 residues long. The germline gives CDR1 SGHRS, CDR2 YFSETQ. The CDR3 DNA sequence: TGCGCCAGCAGAGAGGGGGCGATCACTAATGAAAAACTGTTTTTT. As protein: CASREGAITNEKLFF.

The CDR3 region is CASSQDEAGGLQETQYF. The CDR3 nucleotides read TGCGCCAGCAGCCAAGATGAGGCGGGGGGCCTTCAAGAGACCCAGTACTTC. The chain joins TRBV4-1 to TRBJ2-5; TRBD2 agrees at 8 bases. This CDR3 has 17 amino acids. CDR1 and CDR2 (germline): MGHRA, YSYEKL. J lost 2 bases, V lost 0 bases, and 8 bases had no gene match.

About this clone: Additional DNA sequences in this sample encode the identical CDR3. V and J are TRBV27 and TRBJ1-5, with D possibly matching TRBD1 (5 bases). Between the trimmed V and J ends, which lost 2 bases and 0 bases, there was a span of 8 bases. The germline gives CDR1 MNHEY, CDR2 SMNVEV (reference sequence). The CDR3 runs to 15 residues. The CDR3 DNA reads as TGTGCCAGCAGTTTAGGGGGGTATAGCAATCAGCCCCAGCATTTT. This sequence encodes CASSLGGYSNQPQHF.

The rearrangement joins TRBV7-2 to TRBJ2-2, with TRBD2 identical over 10 bases. CDR3 length: 16 amino acids. Germline V CDR1 and CDR2: SGHTA, FQGNSA. The V segment lost 5 bases and the J segment 5 bases; nucleotides outside the gene matches: 8. CDR3 DNA sequence: TGTGCCAGCAGCCCCCAACTAGCGGGGAATACCGGGGAGCTGTTTTTT. Translating it yields CASSPQLAGNTGELFF.

The chain is built from TRBV11-2 and TRBJ1-5, with D perhaps matching TRBD1 (6 bases). The germline V gene encodes CDR1 SGHAT and CDR2 FQNNGV. The CDR3 is made up of 13 amino acids. V gave up 5 bases and J gave up 7 bases, with 12 bases separating them. CDR3 DNA sequence: TGTGCCAGCAGCCAAACAGGGTTCCAGCCCCAGCATTTT. Its translation is CASSQTGFQPQHF. The variable domain in full, completed from reference TRBV11-2 and TRBJ1-5, reads EAGVAQSPRYKIIEKRQSVAFWCNPISGHATLYWYQQILGQGPKLLIQFQNNGVVDDSQLPKDRFSAERLKGVDSTLKIQPAKLEDSAVYLCASSQTGFQPQHFGDGTRLSIL.

This clone was seen a single time. The chain is built from TRBV6-5 and TRBJ1-6; 9 nucleotides match TRBD1. V shed 7 bases and J 7 bases; nucleotides not matched to a gene: 8. Germline CDR1 MNHEY, CDR2 SVGAGI. CDR3 length: 15 amino acids. The CDR3 here is CASTQSTGGNSPLHF. CDR3 DNA sequence: TGTGCCAGCACCCAATCGACAGGGGGAAATTCACCCCTCCACTTT.

The rearrangement joins TRBV18 to TRBJ2-1, with 10 bases aligning to TRBD2. With V trimmed by 4 bases and J by 6 bases, 9 bases remained unmatched. This CDR3 region has 16 residues. The germline V gene has CDR1 KGHSH and CDR2 LQKENI. For the CDR3, the DNA is TGTGCCAGCTCACTACAAAGCGGGGGGGCCCCCAATGAGCAGTTCTTC. Its protein is CASSLQSGGAPNEQFF.

This chain links TRBV5-5 with TRBJ1-5; possible D gene TRBD1, 6 bases. CDR1 and CDR2 from the germline V gene are SGHKS and YYEKEE (reference sequence). This CDR3 is 13 amino acids long. Trimming left V 2 bases short and J 4 bases short, with 7 bases between. As DNA, the CDR3 is TGTGCCAGCAGCTTTCAGGGGAATCAGCCCCAGCATTTT. It encodes CASSFQGNQPQHF. Full variable domain (rest looked up from reference TRBV5-5 and TRBJ1-5): DAGVTQSPTHLIKTRGQQVTLRCSPISGHKSVSWYQQVLGQGPQFIFQYYEKEERGRGNFPDRFSARQFPNYSSELNVNALLLGDSALYLCASSFQGNQPQHFGDGTRLSIL.

The chain links TRBV7-9 to TRBJ2-2; D is unresolved. With 1 base removed from V and 8 bases from J, the gap between germline ends came to 5 bases. Germline CDR1 SEHNR, CDR2 FQNEAQ (reference sequence). The CDR3 contains 12 residues. CDR3 loop: CASSLGSGELFF. CDR3 nucleotides: TGTGCCAGCAGCTTAGGGAGTGGGGAGCTGTTTTTT.

The rearrangement uses TRBV5-6 and TRBJ2-3, with 10 bases matching TRBD2. V shed 2 bases and J 0 bases; nucleotides not matched to a gene: 3. The CDR3 is made up of 16 amino acids. Per germline, CDR1 SGHDT and CDR2 YYEEEE. CDR3 nucleotides: TGTGCCAGCAGCTTAAGGACTAGCGGAAGCACAGATACGCAGTATTTT. Protein product: CASSLRTSGSTDTQYF.

The chain is built from TRBV14 and TRBJ1-1; tentative D call: TRBD1 (5 bases). CDR1 SGHDN and CDR2 FVKESK come from the germline V gene. Trimming pared 5 bases from V and 7 bases from J, leaving 8 bases between. The CDR3 has 11 amino acids. The CDR3 region has the DNA TGTGCCAGCAGCTACGACAGTGAAGCTTTCTTT. Protein: CASSYDSEAFF.

V is TRBV19 and J is TRBJ2-2; 8 nucleotides match TRBD1. Germline trimming cut 5 bases from V and 2 bases from J; bases unmatched to any gene: 4. The CDR3 runs to 15 residues. Germline CDR1 LNHDA, CDR2 SQIVND (reference sequence). This chain's CDR3 is CASSPRGHNTGELFF. CDR3 DNA sequence: TGTGCCAGTAGTCCCAGGGGGCACAACACCGGGGAGCTGTTTTTT. Full variable domain (missing parts from reference TRBV19 and TRBJ2-2): DGGITQSPKYLFRKEGQNVTLSCEQNLNHDAMYWYRQDPGQGLRLIYYSQIVNDFQKGDIAEGYSVSREKKESFPLTVTSAQKNPTAFYLCASSPRGHNTGELFFGEGSRLTVL.

The chain couples TRBV15 to TRBJ1-1; D may be TRBD1 (5 bases). The CDR3 sequence is 18 residues long. The germline V gene encodes CDR1 LNHNV and CDR2 YYDKDF (reference sequence). Trimming left V 3 bases short and J 4 bases short, with 24 bases between. CDR3 coding DNA: TGTGCCACCAGCAGGACGGCGGGGGGAGCTAAAATGAGCACTGAAGCTTTCTTT. Translation gives CATSRTAGGAKMSTEAFF.